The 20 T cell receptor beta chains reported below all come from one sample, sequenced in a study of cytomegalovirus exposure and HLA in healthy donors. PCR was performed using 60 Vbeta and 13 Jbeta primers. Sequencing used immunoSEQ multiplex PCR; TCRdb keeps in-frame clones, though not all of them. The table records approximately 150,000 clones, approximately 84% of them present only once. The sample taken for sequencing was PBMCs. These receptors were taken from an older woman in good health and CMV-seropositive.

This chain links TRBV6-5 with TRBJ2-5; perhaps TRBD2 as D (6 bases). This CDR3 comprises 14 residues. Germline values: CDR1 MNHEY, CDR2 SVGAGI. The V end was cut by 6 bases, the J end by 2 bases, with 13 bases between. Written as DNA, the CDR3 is TGTGCCAGCAGGCCGGGACTCGTACAAGAGACCCAGTACTTC. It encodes CASRPGLVQETQYF.

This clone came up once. CDR3 region: CATSRDAGNEQFF. The CDR3 nucleotides are TGTGCCACCAGCAGAGATGCAGGCAATGAGCAGTTCTTC. The gene calls are TRBV15 and TRBJ2-1; D remains unclear. The ends were cut back, 0 bases at V and 6 bases at J, with 6 bases in the middle. The germline CDR1 and CDR2 sequences are LNHNV and YYDKDF (reference sequence). The CDR3 has 13 amino acids.

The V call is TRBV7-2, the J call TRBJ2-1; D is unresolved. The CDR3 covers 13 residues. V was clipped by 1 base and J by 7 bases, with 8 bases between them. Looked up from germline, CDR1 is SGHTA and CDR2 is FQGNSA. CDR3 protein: CASSLGGANEQFF. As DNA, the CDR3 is TGTGCCAGCAGCTTAGGTGGAGCAAATGAGCAGTTCTTC.

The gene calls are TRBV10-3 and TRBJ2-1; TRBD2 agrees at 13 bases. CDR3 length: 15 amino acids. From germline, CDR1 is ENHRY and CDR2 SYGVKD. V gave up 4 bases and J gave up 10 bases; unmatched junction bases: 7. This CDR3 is CAISAGGLAGEEQFF. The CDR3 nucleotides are TGTGCCATCAGTGCCGGTGGACTAGCGGGAGAAGAGCAGTTCTTC.

The CDR3 spells CASSPTTGWQTQYF. In DNA form, the CDR3 reads TGTGCCAGCAGCCCTACGACAGGGTGGCAGACCCAGTACTTC. The chain uses TRBV7-9 and TRBJ2-5, with 7 bases fitting TRBD1. Looked up from germline, CDR1 is SEHNR and CDR2 is FQNEAQ (reference sequence). Unmatched junction bases numbered 9, after V lost 5 bases and J lost 6 bases. The CDR3 spans 14 residues. The full variable domain, its missing parts supplied by reference TRBV7-9 and TRBJ2-5, is DTGVSQNPRHKITKRGQNVTFRCDPISEHNRLYWYRQTLGQGPEFLTYFQNEAQLEKSRLLSDRFSAERPKGSFSTLEIQRTEQGDSAMYLCASSPTTGWQTQYFGPGTRLLVL.

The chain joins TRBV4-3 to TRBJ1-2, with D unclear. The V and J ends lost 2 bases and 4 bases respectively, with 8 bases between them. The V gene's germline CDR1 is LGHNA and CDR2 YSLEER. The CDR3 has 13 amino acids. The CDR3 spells CASSQTDGYGYTF. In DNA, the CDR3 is TGCGCCAGCAGCCAAACAGACGGCTATGGCTACACCTTC.

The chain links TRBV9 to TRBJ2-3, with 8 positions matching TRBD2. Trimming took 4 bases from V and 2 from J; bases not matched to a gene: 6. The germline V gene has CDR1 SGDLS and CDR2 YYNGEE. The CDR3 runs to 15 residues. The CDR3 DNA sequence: TGTGCCAGCAGCCCGAGCGGGAGACCCACAGATACGCAGTATTTT. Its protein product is CASSPSGRPTDTQYF.

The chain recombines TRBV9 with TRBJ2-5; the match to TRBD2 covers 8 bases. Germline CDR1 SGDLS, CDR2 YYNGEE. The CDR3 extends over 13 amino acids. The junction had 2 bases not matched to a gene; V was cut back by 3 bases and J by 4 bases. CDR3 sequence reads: CASSAGTRETQYF. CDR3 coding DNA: TGTGCCAGCAGCGCCGGGACTAGAGAGACCCAGTACTTC.

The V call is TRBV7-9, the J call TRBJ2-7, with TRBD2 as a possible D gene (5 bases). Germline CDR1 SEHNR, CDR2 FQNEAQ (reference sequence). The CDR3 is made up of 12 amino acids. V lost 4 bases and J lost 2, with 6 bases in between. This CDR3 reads CASSSGTYEQYF. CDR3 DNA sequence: TGTGCCAGCAGCTCCGGGACCTACGAGCAGTACTTC.

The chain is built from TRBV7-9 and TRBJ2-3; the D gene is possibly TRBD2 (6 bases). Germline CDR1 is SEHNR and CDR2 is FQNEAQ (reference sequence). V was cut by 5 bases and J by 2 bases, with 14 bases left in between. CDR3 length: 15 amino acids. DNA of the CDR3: TGTGCCAGCAGCCCCCAAGCGGGTCTCACAGATACGCAGTATTTT. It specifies CASSPQAGLTDTQYF.

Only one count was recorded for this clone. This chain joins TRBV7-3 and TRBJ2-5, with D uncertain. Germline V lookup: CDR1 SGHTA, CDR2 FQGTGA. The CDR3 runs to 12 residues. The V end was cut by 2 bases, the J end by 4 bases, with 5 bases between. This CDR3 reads CASSLSGETQYF. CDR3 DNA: TGTGCCAGCAGCTTATCAGGAGAGACCCAGTACTTC.

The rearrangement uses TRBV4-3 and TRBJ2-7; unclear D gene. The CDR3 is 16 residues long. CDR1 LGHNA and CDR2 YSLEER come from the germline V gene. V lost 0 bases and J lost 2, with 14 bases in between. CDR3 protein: CASSQDPELRTYEQYF. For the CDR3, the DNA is TGCGCCAGCAGCCAAGATCCAGAATTACGAACCTACGAGCAGTACTTC.

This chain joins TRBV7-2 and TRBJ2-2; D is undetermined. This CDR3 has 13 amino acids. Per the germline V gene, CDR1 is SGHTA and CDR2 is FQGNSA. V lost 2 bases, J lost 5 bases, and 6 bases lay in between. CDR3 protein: CASSLNPTGELFF. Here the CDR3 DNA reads TGTGCCAGCAGCTTAAATCCGACCGGGGAGCTGTTTTTT.

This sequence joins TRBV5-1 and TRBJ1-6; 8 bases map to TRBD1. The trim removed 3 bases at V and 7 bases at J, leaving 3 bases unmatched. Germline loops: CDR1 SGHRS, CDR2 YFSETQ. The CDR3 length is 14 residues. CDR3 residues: CASSSDRGNSPLHF. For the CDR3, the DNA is TGCGCCAGCAGCTCTGACAGGGGAAATTCACCCCTCCACTTT.

In nucleotides, the CDR3 is TGTGCCTTTGGCAGGGAATTGAGACCCTACGAGCAGTACTTC. Encoded protein: CAFGRELRPYEQYF. The chain links TRBV30 to TRBJ2-5, with D possibly matching TRBD1 (5 bases). The J call may be wrong; the DNA end is better matched by TRBJ2-7. The germline gives CDR1 GTSNPN, CDR2 SVGIG (reference sequence). The CDR3 covers 14 residues.

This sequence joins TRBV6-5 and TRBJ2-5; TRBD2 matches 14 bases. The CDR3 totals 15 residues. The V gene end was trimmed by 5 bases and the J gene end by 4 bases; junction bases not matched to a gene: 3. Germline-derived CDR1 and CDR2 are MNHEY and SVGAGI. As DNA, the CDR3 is TGTGCCAGCAGTGGACTAGCGGGAGGTGGAGAGACCCAGTACTTC. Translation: CASSGLAGGGETQYF.

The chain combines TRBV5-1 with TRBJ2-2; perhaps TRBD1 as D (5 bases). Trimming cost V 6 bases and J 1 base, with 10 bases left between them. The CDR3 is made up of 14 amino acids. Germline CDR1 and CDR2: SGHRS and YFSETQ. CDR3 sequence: CASTEGVNTGELFF. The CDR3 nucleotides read TGCGCCAGCACAGAAGGGGTGAACACCGGGGAGCTGTTTTTT. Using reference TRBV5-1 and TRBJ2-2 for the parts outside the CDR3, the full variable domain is KAGVTQTPRYLIKTRGQQVTLSCSPISGHRSVSWYQQTPGQGLQFLFEYFSETQRNKGNFPGRFSGRQFSNSRSEMNVSTLELGDSALYLCASTEGVNTGELFFGEGSRLTVL.

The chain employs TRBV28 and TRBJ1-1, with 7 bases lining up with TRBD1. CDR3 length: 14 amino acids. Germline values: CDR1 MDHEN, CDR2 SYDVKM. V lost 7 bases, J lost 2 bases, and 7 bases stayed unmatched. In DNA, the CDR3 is TGTGCCAGCATGGGGGACAGAAGAAACACTGAAGCTTTCTTT. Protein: CASMGDRRNTEAFF.

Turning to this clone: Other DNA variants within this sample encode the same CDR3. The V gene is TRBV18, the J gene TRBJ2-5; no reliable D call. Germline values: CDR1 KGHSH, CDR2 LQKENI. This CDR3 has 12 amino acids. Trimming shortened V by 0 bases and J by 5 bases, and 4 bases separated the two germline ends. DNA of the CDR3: TGTGCCAGCTCACCACCCCGGGAGACCCAGTACTTC. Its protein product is CASSPPRETQYF.

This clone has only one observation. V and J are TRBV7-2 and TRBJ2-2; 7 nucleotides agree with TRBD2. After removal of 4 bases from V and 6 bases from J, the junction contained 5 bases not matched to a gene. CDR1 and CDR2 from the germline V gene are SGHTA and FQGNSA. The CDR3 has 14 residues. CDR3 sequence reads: CASSSSGGSGELFF. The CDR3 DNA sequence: TGTGCCAGCAGCTCATCGGGAGGATCCGGGGAGCTGTTTTTT.